The 21 T cell receptor beta chains below were found in one sample sequenced in a study of early T cells in non-severe SARS-CoV-2 infection. TCRdb processed the 5' RACE reads anew with MiXCR; each CDR3 protein has one entry. Among tens of thousands of distinct CDR3 sequences listed, roughly 12% were seen once. Here the sequenced sample was whole blood, taken at baseline. The receptors come from an adult who was a healthcare worker with PCR-confirmed SARS-CoV-2 infection or an uninfected control (not recorded which). The donor label of this sample is uncertain.

This clonotype has more than one count but fewer than ten. The V call is TRBV12-5, the J call TRBJ1-1; D is unresolved. V lost 6 bases to trimming and J lost 3 bases, with 8 bases between them. Germline values: CDR1 LGHNT, CDR2 FRNRAP. This CDR3 region has 12 residues. DNA for the CDR3: TGTGCTAGTGGACCGGGCCACACTGAAGCTTTCTTT. This sequence encodes CASGPGHTEAFF.

This clonotype was seen at least ten times. V is TRBV6-1 and J is TRBJ2-7, with D possibly TRBD1 on 5 matching bases. Per germline, CDR1 MNHNS and CDR2 SASEGT. CDR3 length equals 16 residues. V was trimmed by 1 base and J by 2 bases, leaving 15 bases between them. Here the CDR3 DNA reads TGTGCCAGCAGTGAAGGGAGCACGACAGAAGCCTACGAGCAGTACTTC. Encoded protein: CASSEGSTTEAYEQYF.

The J gene is TRBJ1-3, the V gene TRBV5-1, with TRBD1 identical over 10 bases. Germline V gives CDR1 SGHRS, CDR2 YFSETQ. V lost 0 bases and J lost 0; bases outside the gene matches: 3. The CDR3 has 17 residues. CDR3 protein: CASSLGTGGFSGNTIYF. Here the CDR3 DNA reads TGCGCCAGCAGCTTGGGGACAGGGGGTTTCTCTGGAAACACCATATATTTT.

This chain connects TRBV10-3 to TRBJ1-2; D uncertain. V dropped 5 bases and J dropped 5 bases, with 15 bases sitting between them. Germline CDR1 reads ENHRY; CDR2 reads SYGVKD. This CDR3 has 14 residues. CDR3 region: CAISTNRSMYGYTF. CDR3 DNA sequence: TGTGCCATCAGTACCAATAGATCTATGTATGGCTACACCTTC.

The chain joins TRBV28 to TRBJ2-7, with TRBD2 matching over 7 bases. From germline, CDR1 is MDHEN and CDR2 SYDVKM. The CDR3 spans 16 residues. After removal of 8 bases from V and 4 bases from J, the junction contained 17 bases not matched to a gene. This CDR3 reads CASGTGGIHRAYEQYF. DNA of the CDR3: TGTGCCAGCGGGACGGGGGGAATCCACCGAGCATACGAGCAGTACTTC.

This clonotype was seen a few times. V is TRBV27 and J is TRBJ1-2; maybe TRBD1 (6 bases). Trimming pared 5 bases from V and 5 bases from J, leaving 15 bases between. Germline V gives CDR1 MNHEY, CDR2 SMNVEV (reference sequence). CDR3 length: 14 amino acids. This chain's CDR3 is CASSTRGGLYGYTF. As DNA, the CDR3 is TGTGCCAGCAGTACAAGGGGGGGCCTTTATGGCTACACCTTC.

DNA for the CDR3: TGCGCCAGCAGCCAAGCGGAGGGGACAGGGATCTCCTACGAGCAGTACTTC. Translating gives CASSQAEGTGISYEQYF. J is TRBJ2-7 and V is TRBV4-1, with 9 bases that match TRBD1. The junction had 7 bases not matched to a gene; V was cut back by 1 base and J by 0 bases. From germline, CDR1 is MGHRA and CDR2 YSYEKL. This CDR3 comprises 17 residues.

This clonotype has just a few counts. The chain combines TRBV27 with TRBJ2-7; 9 nucleotides match TRBD2. Trimming removed 3 bases from V and 9 bases from J; junction bases left unmatched: 15. Germline CDR1 reads MNHEY; CDR2 reads SMNVEV (reference sequence). The CDR3 extends over 16 amino acids. The CDR3 here is CASSFLSGGILRGQYF. The CDR3 bases are TGTGCCAGCAGTTTTCTCAGCGGGGGGATTCTACGAGGGCAGTACTTC.

This clonotype has a handful of counts. The rearrangement uses TRBV12-3 or TRBV12-4 and TRBJ2-1, with D perhaps TRBD1 (7 bases). Trimming removed 5 bases from V and 3 bases from J, with 14 bases in between. This CDR3 region has 15 residues. As DNA, the CDR3 is TGTGCCAGCAGTGCGGGCAGGGGGGACTACAATGAGCAGTTCTTC. Protein sequence: CASSAGRGDYNEQFF.

The chain has TRBV12-3 or TRBV12-4 and TRBJ2-7, with 9 nucleotides matching TRBD2. The CDR3 sequence is 15 residues long. J gave up 2 bases and V 3 bases, and 5 bases lay outside the gene matches. The CDR3 nucleotides read TGTGCCAGCAGTTTTGCGGGAGGGAAGACCTACGAGCAGTACTTC. Protein: CASSFAGGKTYEQYF.

The V call is TRBV11-2, the J call TRBJ1-1; TRBD1 is a possible D gene (6 bases). Germline V gives CDR1 SGHAT, CDR2 FQNNGV. The V end lost 2 bases, the J end lost 0 bases, and 7 bases lay between the germline ends. The CDR3 is 14 residues long. CDR3 region: CASSLTGMNTEAFF. In DNA, the CDR3 is TGTGCCAGCAGCTTAACAGGGATGAACACTGAAGCTTTCTTT.

This chain joins TRBV7-8 and TRBJ1-2; TRBD1 matches 8 bases. V dropped 1 base and J dropped 10; count of bases not matched to a gene: 2. The V gene's germline CDR1 is SGHVS and CDR2 FQNEAQ. The CDR3 has 12 residues. CDR3 sequence (DNA): TGTGCCAGCAGCTTAGAGACAGGGGACTACACCTTC. Translation gives CASSLETGDYTF.

V is TRBV9 and J is TRBJ2-5; D gene unclear. This CDR3 is 12 amino acids long. The germline V gene encodes CDR1 SGDLS and CDR2 YYNGEE. V was shortened by 0 bases and J by 5 bases, with 5 bases between the two germline ends. This chain's CDR3 is CASSVAVETQYF. CDR3 coding DNA: TGTGCCAGCAGCGTAGCGGTGGAGACCCAGTACTTC.

This clonotype was counted many times. This chain uses TRBV12-3 or TRBV12-4 with TRBJ2-3, with a possible D match to TRBD1 (6 bases). The CDR3 totals 12 residues. V lost 10 bases and J lost 6, with 14 bases in between. CDR3 loop: CATNQGRDTQYF. CDR3 in DNA: TGTGCCACCAACCAGGGGCGGGATACGCAGTATTTT.

This clonotype was observed a handful of times. The gene calls are TRBV5-1 and TRBJ1-4, with 7 positions matching TRBD1. Germline values: CDR1 SGHRS, CDR2 YFSETQ. V was clipped by 4 bases and J by 8 bases; unmatched bases: 14. The CDR3 is made up of 16 amino acids. The CDR3, as DNA: TGCGCCAGCAGCGCGGGCGGACAGGCCTTTGCAGAAAAACTGTTTTTT. This encodes CASSAGGQAFAEKLFF.

The chain carries TRBV24-1 and TRBJ2-5; 9 nucleotides line up with TRBD1. This CDR3 region has 15 residues. V lost 5 bases, J lost 0 bases, and 3 bases stayed unmatched. CDR1 and CDR2 (germline): KGHDR, SFDVKD. The CDR3 loop is CATSGGTGNQETQYF. In nucleotides, the CDR3 is TGTGCCACCAGTGGTGGGACAGGGAACCAAGAGACCCAGTACTTC.

This clonotype was seen a handful of times. J is TRBJ2-3 and V is TRBV6-2 or TRBV6-3; D is unclear. Germline V gives CDR1 MNHEY, CDR2 SVGEGT. The V end lost 0 bases, the J end lost 3 bases, and 13 bases lay between the germline ends. This CDR3 comprises 16 residues. This CDR3 reads CASSYSPGLGTDTQYF. CDR3 nucleotides: TGTGCCAGCAGTTACTCTCCGGGTCTAGGAACAGATACGCAGTATTTT.

This clonotype was seen many times. The V and J genes are TRBV20-1 and TRBJ2-1; weak D call: TRBD2 (5 bases). V was shortened by 0 bases and J by 1 base, with 7 bases between the two germline ends. CDR3 length: 14 residues. Germline CDR1 DFQATT, CDR2 SNEGSKA (reference sequence). The CDR3 loop reads CSARDGKSYNEQFF. The CDR3 DNA reads as TGCAGTGCTAGAGACGGGAAGTCCTACAATGAGCAGTTCTTC.

This clonotype was counted ten times or more. The V call is TRBV7-9, the J call TRBJ2-2, with D unclear. The CDR3 is 12 amino acids. The germline V and J ends were trimmed by 5 bases and 3 bases, with 4 bases remaining between them. Germline-derived CDR1 and CDR2 are SEHNR and FQNEAQ (reference sequence). CDR3 nucleotide sequence: TGTGCCAGCAGCAGGGACACCGGGGAGCTGTTTTTT. It is translated as CASSRDTGELFF.

A few counts support this clonotype. The chain employs TRBV5-1 and TRBJ2-5; weak D call: TRBD2 (5 bases). This CDR3 region has 16 residues. Between the trimmed V and J ends, which lost 4 bases and 2 bases, there was a span of 18 bases. CDR1 and CDR2 (germline): SGHRS, YFSETQ. This chain's CDR3 is CASSGPQASGQETQYF. The CDR3 nucleotides read TGCGCCAGCAGCGGCCCCCAAGCGAGCGGTCAAGAGACCCAGTACTTC.

A few counts support this clonotype. The chain uses TRBV20-1 and TRBJ2-3; a possible D gene is TRBD2 (6 bases). CDR1 and CDR2 from the germline V gene are DFQATT and SNEGSKA (reference sequence). The CDR3 spans 13 residues. CDR3 bases: TGCAGCCTTTACGCGGGGCGCACAGATACGCAGTATTTT. Amino acids: CSLYAGRTDTQYF.